This T cell receptor beta chain stems from a study of Graves' ophthalmopathy and Graves' hyperthyroidism. On the study more broadly: The collection of peripheral blood took place at initial diagnosis, before any treatment.

Germline-derived CDR1 and CDR2 are LNHDA and SQIVND (reference sequence). This CDR3 has 16 residues. RNA transcripts were the source from which TCR beta CDR3 regions were amplified. Scientists carried out first-round RT-PCR using HTBI primers and then a second-round multiplex PCR. TCRdb recomputed calls from the multiplex PCR reads with MiXCR, one row per CDR3 protein. Of about 660,000 distinct CDR3 sequences listed, roughly two fifths are singletons. Points from the study as a whole: Blood also held most thyroid clonotypes expanded above 0.001 frequency.

Other autoimmune diseases, uncontrolled infections, pregnancy and lactation each led to patient exclusion. Of note for this clonotype: What it recognizes is unknown. A much larger clone differs by one base, so this may be a read error.

This chain links TRBV19 with TRBJ2-6; D is unclear. The sample consisted of peripheral blood. This receptor was identified in an adult man with Graves' ophthalmopathy. CDR3 region: CAGSITGLSGANVLTF. CDR3 bases: TGTGCCGGTAGTATTACCGGTCTCTCTGGGGCCAACGTCCTGACTTTC.